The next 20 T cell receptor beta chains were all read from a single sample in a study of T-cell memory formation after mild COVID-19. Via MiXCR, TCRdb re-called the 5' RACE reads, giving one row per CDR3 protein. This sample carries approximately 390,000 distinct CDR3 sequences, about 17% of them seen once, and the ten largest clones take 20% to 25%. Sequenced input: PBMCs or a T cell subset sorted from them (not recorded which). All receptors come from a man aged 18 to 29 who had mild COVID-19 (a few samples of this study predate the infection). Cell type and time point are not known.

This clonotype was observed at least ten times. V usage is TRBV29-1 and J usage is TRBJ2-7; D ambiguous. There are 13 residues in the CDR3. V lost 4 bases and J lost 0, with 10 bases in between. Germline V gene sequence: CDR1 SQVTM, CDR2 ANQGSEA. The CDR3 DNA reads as TGCAGCGTTGTTTTAGGAGACTCCTACGAGCAGTACTTC. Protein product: CSVVLGDSYEQYF.

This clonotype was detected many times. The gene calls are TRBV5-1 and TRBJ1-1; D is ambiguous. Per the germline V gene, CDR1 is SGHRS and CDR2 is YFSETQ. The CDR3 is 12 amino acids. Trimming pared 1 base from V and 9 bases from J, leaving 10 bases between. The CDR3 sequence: CASSLPGRKAFF. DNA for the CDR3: TGCGCCAGCAGCTTGCCGGGCAGGAAAGCTTTCTTT.

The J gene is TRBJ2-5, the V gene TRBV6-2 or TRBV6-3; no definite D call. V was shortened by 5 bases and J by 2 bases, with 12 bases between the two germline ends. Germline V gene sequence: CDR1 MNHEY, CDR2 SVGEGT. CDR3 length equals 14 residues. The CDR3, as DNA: TGTGCCAGCAGTGGCCGTTCGGCGCAAGAGACCCAGTACTTC. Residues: CASSGRSAQETQYF.

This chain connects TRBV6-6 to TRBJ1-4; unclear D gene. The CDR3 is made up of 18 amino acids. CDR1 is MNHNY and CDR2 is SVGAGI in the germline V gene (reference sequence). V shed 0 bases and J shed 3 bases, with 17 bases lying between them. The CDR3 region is CASSYSRESQTPNEKLFF. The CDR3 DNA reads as TGTGCCAGCAGTTACTCCCGAGAAAGCCAGACTCCTAATGAAAAACTGTTTTTT.

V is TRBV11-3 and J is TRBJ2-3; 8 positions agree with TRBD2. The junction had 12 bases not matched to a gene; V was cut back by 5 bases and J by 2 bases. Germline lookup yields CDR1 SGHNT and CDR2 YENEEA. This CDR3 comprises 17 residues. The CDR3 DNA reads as TGTGCCAGCAGCCCACGATTGGGTAGCGGGGCCACAGATACGCAGTATTTT. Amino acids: CASSPRLGSGATDTQYF.

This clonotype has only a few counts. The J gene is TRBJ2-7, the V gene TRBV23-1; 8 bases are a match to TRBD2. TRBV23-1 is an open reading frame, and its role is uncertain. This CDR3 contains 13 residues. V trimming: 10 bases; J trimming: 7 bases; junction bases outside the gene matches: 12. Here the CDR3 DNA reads TGCGCCATCCTCACGGGGGGGCCCGGAGAGCAGTACGTC. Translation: CAILTGGPGEQYV.

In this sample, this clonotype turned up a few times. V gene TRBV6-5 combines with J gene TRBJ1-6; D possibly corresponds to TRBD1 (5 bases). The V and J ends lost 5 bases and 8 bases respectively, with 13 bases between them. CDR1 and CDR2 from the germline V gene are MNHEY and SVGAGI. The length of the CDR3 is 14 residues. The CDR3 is CASSQWDVDSPLHF. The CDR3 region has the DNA TGTGCCAGCAGTCAATGGGACGTCGATTCACCCCTCCACTTT.

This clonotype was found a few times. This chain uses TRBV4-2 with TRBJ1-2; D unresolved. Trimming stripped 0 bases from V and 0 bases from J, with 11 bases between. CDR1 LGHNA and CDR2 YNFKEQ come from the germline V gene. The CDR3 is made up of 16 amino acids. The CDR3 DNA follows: TGTGCCAGCAGCCAAGATAAAGCAGCTCCTAACTATGGCTACACCTTC. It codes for CASSQDKAAPNYGYTF.

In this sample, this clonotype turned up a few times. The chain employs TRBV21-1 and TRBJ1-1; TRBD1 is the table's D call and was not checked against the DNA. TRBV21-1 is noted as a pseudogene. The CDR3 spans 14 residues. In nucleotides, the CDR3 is TGTGCCAGCAGCAAAGGTCAGGGCAGGAGACTTGCTTTCTTT. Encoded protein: CASSKGQGRRLAFF.

The CDR3, as DNA: TGCAGTGTTAATTCACGCTCTGGAAACACCATATATTTT. Translation gives CSVNSRSGNTIYF. The chain uses TRBV20-1 and TRBJ1-3; no clear D gene. The V end was cut by 7 bases, the J end by 0 bases, with 10 bases between. Per the germline V gene, CDR1 is DFQATT and CDR2 is SNEGSKA (reference sequence). The CDR3 consists of 13 residues.

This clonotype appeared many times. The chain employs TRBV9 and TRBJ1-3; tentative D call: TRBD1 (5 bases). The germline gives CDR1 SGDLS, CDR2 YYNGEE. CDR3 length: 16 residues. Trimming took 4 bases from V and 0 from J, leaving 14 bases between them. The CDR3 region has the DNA TGTGCCAGCAGCCCATTCGAGGGGAGCTCTGGAAACACCATATATTTT. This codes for CASSPFEGSSGNTIYF.

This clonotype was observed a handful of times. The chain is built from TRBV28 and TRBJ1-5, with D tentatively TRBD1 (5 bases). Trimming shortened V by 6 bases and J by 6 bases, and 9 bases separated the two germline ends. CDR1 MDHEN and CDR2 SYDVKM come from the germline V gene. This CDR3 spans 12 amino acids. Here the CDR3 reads CASRKGIQPQHF. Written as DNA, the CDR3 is TGTGCCAGCAGGAAGGGGATTCAGCCCCAGCATTTT.

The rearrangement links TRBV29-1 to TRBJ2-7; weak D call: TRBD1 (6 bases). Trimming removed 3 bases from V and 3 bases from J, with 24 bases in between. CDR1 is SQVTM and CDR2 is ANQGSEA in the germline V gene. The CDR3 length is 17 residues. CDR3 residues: CSVELGATGTLGYEQYF. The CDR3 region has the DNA TGCAGCGTTGAGCTGGGGGCAACAGGGACACTTGGCTACGAGCAGTACTTC.

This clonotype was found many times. This chain's CDR3 is CASSFSGTGADTQYF. As DNA, the CDR3 is TGTGCCAGCAGCTTCTCCGGGACAGGGGCAGATACGCAGTATTTT. The chain has TRBV7-3 and TRBJ2-3; 10 nucleotides align to TRBD1. CDR3 length: 15 residues. V dropped 3 bases and J dropped 4; count of bases not matched to a gene: 4. Germline values: CDR1 SGHTA, CDR2 FQGTGA.

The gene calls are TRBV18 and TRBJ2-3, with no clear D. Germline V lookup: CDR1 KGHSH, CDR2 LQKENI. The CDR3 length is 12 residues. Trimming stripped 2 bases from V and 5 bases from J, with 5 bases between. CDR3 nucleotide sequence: TGTGCCAGCTCACCAGGAATAGATACGCAGTATTTT. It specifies CASSPGIDTQYF.

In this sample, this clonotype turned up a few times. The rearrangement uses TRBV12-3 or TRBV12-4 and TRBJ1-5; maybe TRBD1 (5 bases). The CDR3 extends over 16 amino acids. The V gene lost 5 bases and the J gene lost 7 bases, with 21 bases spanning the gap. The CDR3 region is CASSTPGGTGRQPQHF. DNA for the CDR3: TGTGCCAGCAGTACACCCGGCGGAACGGGGCGCCAGCCCCAGCATTTT.

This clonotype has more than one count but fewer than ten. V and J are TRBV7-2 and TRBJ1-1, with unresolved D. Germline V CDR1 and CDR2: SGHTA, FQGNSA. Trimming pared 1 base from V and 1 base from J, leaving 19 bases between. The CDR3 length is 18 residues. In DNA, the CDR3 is TGTGCCAGCAGCTTAGATCAGCTGGTGTTCGGAAAGAACACTGAAGCTTTCTTT. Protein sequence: CASSLDQLVFGKNTEAFF.

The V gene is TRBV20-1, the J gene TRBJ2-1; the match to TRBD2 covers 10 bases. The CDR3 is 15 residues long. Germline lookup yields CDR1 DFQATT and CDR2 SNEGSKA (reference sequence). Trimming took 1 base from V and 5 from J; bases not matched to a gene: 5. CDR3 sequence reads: CSARVAGGPNNEQFF. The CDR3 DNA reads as TGCAGTGCTAGAGTAGCGGGGGGTCCTAACAATGAGCAGTTCTTC.

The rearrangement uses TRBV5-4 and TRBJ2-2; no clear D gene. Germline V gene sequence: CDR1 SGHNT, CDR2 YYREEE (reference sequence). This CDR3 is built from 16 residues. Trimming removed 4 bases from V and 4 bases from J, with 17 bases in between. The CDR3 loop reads CASSKGRDGGTGELFF. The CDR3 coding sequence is TGTGCCAGCAGCAAAGGACGCGATGGTGGCACCGGGGAGCTGTTTTTT.

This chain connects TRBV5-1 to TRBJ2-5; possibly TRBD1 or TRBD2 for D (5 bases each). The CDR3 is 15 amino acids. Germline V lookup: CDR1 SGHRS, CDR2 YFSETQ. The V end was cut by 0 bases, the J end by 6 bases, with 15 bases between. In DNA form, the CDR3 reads TGCGCCAGCAGCTTGGTGTCTCCAGGGAGACAGACCCAGTACTTC. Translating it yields CASSLVSPGRQTQYF.